This entry concerns a single T cell receptor beta chain. What it binds is not known. Clones were sequenced by immunoSEQ multiplex PCR, and TCRdb holds only the in-frame ones, with some missing. The profile shows roughly 10,000 clones, 68% of them singletons. The data originate from a study of CD4+ T cells in melanoma. Study outcomes and limitations: A reported correlation linked neoantigen-specific CD4+ T cells to CD8+, macrophage and B cell function.

The germline gives CDR1 SEHNR, CDR2 FQNEAQ (reference sequence). CDR3 length equals 14 residues. V was trimmed by 3 bases and J by 2 bases, leaving 11 bases between them. This receptor was identified in a human donor with melanoma. The rearrangement links TRBV7-9 to TRBJ2-7, with D uncertain. Material: cells from a culture (not recorded whether cultured in vitro). Here the CDR3 DNA reads TGTGCCAGCAGCTTCCTCCCCGTTCCCTACGAGCAGTACTTC. This translates into CASSFLPVPYEQYF. Supplemented by reference TRBV7-9 and TRBJ2-7, the full variable domain reads DTGVSQNPRHKITKRGQNVTFRCDPISEHNRLYWYRQTLGQGPEFLTYFQNEAQLEKSRLLSDRFSAERPKGSFSTLEIQRTEQGDSAMYLCASSFLPVPYEQYFGPGTRLTVT.